This T cell receptor (beta chain) was found in a study of control samples from healthy donors and cancer patients. Repertoires were generated with immunoSEQ multiplex PCR, while TCRdb's copy carries only in-frame clones and drops some. The profile shows around 130,000 clones, about 88% of them singletons. This clone has just a few counts. This clonotype originated in a middle-aged man in good health. Input material: blood.

In DNA, the CDR3 is TGTGCCAGGAAGCCAGCGGGGACAGGGGTCTACGAGCAGTACTTC. This gives the protein CARKPAGTGVYEQYF. The gene calls are TRBV2 and TRBJ2-7; 10 bases are shared with TRBD1. Per germline, CDR1 SNHLY and CDR2 FYNNEI. V shed 9 bases and J 3 bases; nucleotides not matched to a gene: 11. This CDR3 has 15 residues. Combining the CDR3 with reference TRBV2 and TRBJ2-7 gives the whole variable domain EPEVTQTPSHQVTQMGQEVILRCVPISNHLYFYWYRQILGQKVEFLVSFYNNEISEKSEIFDDQFSVERPDGSNFTLKIRSTKLEDSAMYFCARKPAGTGVYEQYFGPGTRLTVT.